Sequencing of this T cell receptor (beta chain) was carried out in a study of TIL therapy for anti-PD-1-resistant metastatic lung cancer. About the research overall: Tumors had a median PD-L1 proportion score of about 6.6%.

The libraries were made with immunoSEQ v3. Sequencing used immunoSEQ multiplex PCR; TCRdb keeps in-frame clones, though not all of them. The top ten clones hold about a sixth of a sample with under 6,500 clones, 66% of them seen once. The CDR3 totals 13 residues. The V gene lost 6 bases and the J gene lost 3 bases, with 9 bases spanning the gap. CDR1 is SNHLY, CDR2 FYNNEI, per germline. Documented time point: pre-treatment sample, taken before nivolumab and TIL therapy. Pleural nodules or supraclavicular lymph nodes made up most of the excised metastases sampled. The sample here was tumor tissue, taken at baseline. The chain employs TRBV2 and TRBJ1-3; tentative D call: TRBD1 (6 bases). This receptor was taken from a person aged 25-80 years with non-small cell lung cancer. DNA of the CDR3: TGTGCCAGCAGGGACAGCCATGGAAACACCATATATTTT. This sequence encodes CASRDSHGNTIYF.